This T cell receptor beta chain was recovered during a study of shared clonotypes between healthy human individuals. The overall study: The plates for each donor numbered three CD4 naive, three CD4 memory, two CD8 naive and one CD8 memory. Broader study findings: Non-shared clonotypes had lower generation probabilities than those shared by all four donors.

Germline CDR1 and CDR2: SGHRS and YFSETQ. V lost 0 bases to trimming and J lost 2 bases; unmatched junction nucleotides: 12. This CDR3 comprises 19 residues. With regard to this clone: Its antigen is as yet unknown.

Measured with immunoSEQ multiplex PCR; TCRdb has only the in-frame clones, and not every one. The sample holds millions of clones; roughly 92% are singletons and the top ten take about 0.13%. The gene calls are TRBV5-1 and TRBJ2-3, with 10 bases identical to TRBD1. This clonotype was obtained from a man aged 18 to 30 in good health. The material sequenced was naive CD4+ T cells sorted from blood. Documented subset: CD45RA+ positively selected. The CDR3 coding sequence is TGCGCCAGCAGCTTGGCTAGGGGGACAGGGGACGTCTACACAGATACGCAGTATTTT. It yields the protein CASSLARGTGDVYTDTQYF.